One sample yielded the 4 T cell receptor beta chains listed below, sequenced in a study of T cell responses to AZD1222 COVID-19 vaccine (dated by TCRdb to about 2021). The library was obtained by the immunoSEQ multiplex PCR assay. TCRdb's version of the immuneACCESS table is confined to in-frame rearrangements and falls short of the full clone set. An unresolved V gene accounts for under half of the shortfall where checked; the remainder is of unknown origin. The sample table records 160,000 or so clones; around nine tenths of these occur just once. In total, the top ten clones hold approximately 2% of the sample. The time point label of this sample denotes: baseline before first vaccination. Sequencing was performed on peripheral blood, taken on day 0 of AZD1222 vaccination. All receptors derive from an adult in good health.

Here the CDR3 reads CASSLRSSIAGSEQYF. CDR3 in DNA: TGTGCCAGCAGCCTTAGATCATCAATAGCGGGATCCGAGCAGTACTTC. The chain carries TRBV3-1 (or the pseudogene TRBV3-2) and TRBJ2-7; 8 bases map to TRBD2. The CDR3 totals 16 residues. V was clipped by 4 bases and J by 6 bases; unmatched bases: 14. Germline V lookup: CDR1 LGHDT, CDR2 YNNKEL (reference sequence).

In its sample, this clone was seen a few times. J is TRBJ2-2 and V is TRBV2; D uncertain. V lost 6 bases and J lost 0, with 14 bases in between. Looked up from germline, CDR1 is SNHLY and CDR2 is FYNNEI. The CDR3 is 16 residues long. CDR3 sequence (DNA): TGTGCCAGCAGCCTCTGGGTGGCAACGAACACCGGGGAGCTGTTTTTT. Amino acids: CASSLWVATNTGELFF.

The V and J genes are TRBV11-1 and TRBJ2-3; 8 nucleotides agree with TRBD2. The V gene's germline CDR1 is SGHAT and CDR2 FQDESV (reference sequence). V lost 6 bases and J lost 1; bases outside the gene matches: 9. The CDR3 is made up of 16 amino acids. The CDR3 reads CASSPTGTRGTDTQYF. CDR3 sequence (DNA): TGTGCCAGCAGTCCCACCGGGACTAGGGGCACAGATACGCAGTATTTT.

The rearrangement joins TRBV4-1 to TRBJ1-1; tentatively, D is TRBD1 (5 bases). Germline loops: CDR1 MGHRA, CDR2 YSYEKL. Trimming cost V 0 bases and J 7 bases, with 9 bases left between them. The CDR3 consists of 13 residues. The CDR3 loop is CASSQDWGSEAFF. For the CDR3, the DNA is TGCGCCAGCAGCCAAGATTGGGGCAGTGAAGCTTTCTTT.